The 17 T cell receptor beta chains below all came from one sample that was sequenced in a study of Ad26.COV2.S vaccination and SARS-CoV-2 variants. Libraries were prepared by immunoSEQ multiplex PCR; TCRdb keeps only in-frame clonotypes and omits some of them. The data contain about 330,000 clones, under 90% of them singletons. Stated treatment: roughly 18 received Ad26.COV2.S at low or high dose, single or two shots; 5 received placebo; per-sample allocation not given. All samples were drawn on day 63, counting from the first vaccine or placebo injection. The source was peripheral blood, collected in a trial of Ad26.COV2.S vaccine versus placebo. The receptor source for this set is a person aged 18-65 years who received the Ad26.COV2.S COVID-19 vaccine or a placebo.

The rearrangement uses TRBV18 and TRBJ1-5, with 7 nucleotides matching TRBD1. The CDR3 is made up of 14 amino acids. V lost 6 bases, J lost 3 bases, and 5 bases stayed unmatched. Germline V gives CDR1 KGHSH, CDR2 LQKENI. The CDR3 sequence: CASSQGQFNQPQHF. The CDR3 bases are TGTGCCAGCTCCCAGGGACAGTTCAATCAGCCCCAGCATTTT.

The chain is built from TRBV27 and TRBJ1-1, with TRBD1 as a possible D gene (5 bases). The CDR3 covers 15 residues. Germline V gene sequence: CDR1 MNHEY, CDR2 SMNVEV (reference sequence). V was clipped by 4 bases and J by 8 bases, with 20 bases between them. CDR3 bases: TGTGCCAGCAGTTCACATACTCCGGGACCAGCCGAAGCTTTCTTT. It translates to CASSSHTPGPAEAFF.

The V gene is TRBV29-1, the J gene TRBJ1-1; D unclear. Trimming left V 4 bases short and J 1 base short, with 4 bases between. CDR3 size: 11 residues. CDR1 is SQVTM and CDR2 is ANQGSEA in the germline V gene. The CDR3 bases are TGCAGCGTTGTACGGAACACTGAAGCTTTCTTT. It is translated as CSVVRNTEAFF.

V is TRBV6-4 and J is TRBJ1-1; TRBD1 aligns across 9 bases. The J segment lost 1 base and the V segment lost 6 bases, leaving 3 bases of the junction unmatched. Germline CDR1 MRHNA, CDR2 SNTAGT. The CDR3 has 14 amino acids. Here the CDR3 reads CASRDRGKNTEAFF. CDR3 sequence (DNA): TGTGCCAGCAGGGACAGGGGTAAGAACACTGAAGCTTTCTTT.

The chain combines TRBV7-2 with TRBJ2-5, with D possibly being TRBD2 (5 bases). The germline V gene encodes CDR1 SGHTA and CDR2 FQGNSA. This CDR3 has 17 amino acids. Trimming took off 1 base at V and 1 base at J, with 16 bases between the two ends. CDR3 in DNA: TGTGCCAGCAGCTTAGATCAGGTCGGGGAGATCCAAGAGACCCAGTACTTC. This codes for CASSLDQVGEIQETQYF.

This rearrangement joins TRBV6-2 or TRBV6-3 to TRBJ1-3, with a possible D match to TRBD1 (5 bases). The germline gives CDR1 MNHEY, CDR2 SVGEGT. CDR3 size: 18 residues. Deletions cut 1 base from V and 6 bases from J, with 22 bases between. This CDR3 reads CASSYFQDIASSSNTIYF. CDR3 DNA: TGTGCCAGCAGTTACTTTCAGGACATCGCCTCGAGTTCAAACACCATATATTTT.

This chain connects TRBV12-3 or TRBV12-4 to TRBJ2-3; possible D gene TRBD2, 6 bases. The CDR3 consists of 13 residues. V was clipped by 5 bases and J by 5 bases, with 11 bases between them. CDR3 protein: CASSRDLQDTQYF. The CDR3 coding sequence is TGTGCCAGCAGTAGGGACTTACAAGATACGCAGTATTTT.

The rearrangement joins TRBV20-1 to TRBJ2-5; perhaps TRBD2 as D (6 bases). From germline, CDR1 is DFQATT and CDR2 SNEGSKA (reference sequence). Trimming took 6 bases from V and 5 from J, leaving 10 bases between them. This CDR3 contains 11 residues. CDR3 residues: CSASGRETQYF. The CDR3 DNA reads TGCAGTGCCTCAGGGAGGGAGACCCAGTACTTC.

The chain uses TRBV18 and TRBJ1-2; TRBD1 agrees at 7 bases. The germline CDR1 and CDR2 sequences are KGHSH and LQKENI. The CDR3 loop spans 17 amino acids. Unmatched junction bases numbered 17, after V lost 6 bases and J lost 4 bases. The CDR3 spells CASSRDRDPYRAYGYTF. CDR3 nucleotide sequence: TGTGCCAGCTCGCGCGACAGGGACCCTTATAGGGCCTATGGCTACACCTTC.

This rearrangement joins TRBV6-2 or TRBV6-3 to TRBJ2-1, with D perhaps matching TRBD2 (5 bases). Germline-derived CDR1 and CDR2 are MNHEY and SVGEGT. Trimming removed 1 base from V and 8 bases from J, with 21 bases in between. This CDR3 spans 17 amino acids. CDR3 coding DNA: TGTGCCAGCAGTTACTTCCCCGCACTAGACGGAACCGATGAGCAGTTCTTC. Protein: CASSYFPALDGTDEQFF.

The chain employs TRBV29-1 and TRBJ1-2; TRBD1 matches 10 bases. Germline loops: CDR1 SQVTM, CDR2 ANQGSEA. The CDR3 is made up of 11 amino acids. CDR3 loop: CLTGGMYGYTF. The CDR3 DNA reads TGCTTGACAGGGGGCATGTATGGCTACACCTTC.

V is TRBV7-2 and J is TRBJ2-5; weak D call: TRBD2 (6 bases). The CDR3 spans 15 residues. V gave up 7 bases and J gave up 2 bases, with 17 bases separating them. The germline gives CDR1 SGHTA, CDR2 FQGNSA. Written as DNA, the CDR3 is TGTGCCAGCAACCTTATGGGACTCCCACAAGAGACCCAGTACTTC. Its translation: CASNLMGLPQETQYF.

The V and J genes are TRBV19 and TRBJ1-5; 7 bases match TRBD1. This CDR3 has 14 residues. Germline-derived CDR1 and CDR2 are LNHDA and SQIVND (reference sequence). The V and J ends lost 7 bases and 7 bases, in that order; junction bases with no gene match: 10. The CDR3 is CASNPSDRDQPQHF. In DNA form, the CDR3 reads TGTGCCAGTAACCCCTCCGACAGGGACCAGCCCCAGCATTTT.

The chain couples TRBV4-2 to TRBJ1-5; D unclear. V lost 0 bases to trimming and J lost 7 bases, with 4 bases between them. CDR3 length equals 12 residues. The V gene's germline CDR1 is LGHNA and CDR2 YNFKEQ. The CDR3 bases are TGTGCCAGCAGCCAAGATCAACAGCCCCAGCATTTT. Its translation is CASSQDQQPQHF.

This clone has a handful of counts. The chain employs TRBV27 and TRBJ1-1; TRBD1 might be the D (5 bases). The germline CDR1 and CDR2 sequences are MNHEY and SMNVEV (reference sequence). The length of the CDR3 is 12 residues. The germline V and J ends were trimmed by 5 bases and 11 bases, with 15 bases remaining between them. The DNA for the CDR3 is TGTGCCAGCAGTCGAGACGGGGGTTATGCTTTCTTT. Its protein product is CASSRDGGYAFF.

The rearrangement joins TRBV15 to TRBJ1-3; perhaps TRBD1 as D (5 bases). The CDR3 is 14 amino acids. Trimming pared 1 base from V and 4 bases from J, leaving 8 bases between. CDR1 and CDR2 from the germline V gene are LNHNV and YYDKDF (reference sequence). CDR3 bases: TGTGCCACCAGCAGAGGGGGGGTAGGAAACACCATATATTTT. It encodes CATSRGGVGNTIYF.

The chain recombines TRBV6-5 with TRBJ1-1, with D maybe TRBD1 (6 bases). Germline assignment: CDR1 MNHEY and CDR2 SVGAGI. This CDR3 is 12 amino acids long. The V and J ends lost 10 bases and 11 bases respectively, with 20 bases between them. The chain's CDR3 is CAIEGGGREAFF. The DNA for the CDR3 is TGTGCCATCGAGGGAGGGGGACGGGAGGCTTTCTTT.